The rows below give T cell receptor beta chains drawn from one sample of a study of OX40 agonist ivuxolimab in advanced cancers. Libraries were prepared by immunoSEQ multiplex PCR; TCRdb keeps only in-frame clonotypes and omits some of them. The sample includes roughly 92,000 clones, 90% seen only once; the top ten take around 0.15%. Sequenced here: CD4+ or CD8+ T cells sorted from blood, sampled in a trial of the OX40 agonist ivuxolimab. The source of these receptors is an adult with an advanced solid tumor such as melanoma, head and neck, liver or kidney cancer. Both conserved end residues are part of each CDR3. D genes are given only for firm matches.

v_gene	j_gene	d_gene	CDR3aa
TRBV25-1	TRBJ2-3	.	CASSAEGISTSTDTQYF
TRBV5-1	TRBJ1-2	.	CASSLGPLGGDYGYTF
TRBV5-1	TRBJ2-1	TRBD2	CASSLGLLAGAPYNEQFF
TRBV10-2	TRBJ2-7	.	CASSESVPRMQYF
TRBV6-6	TRBJ2-3	TRBD1	CANATGQLPRDTQYF
TRBV7-3	TRBJ2-1	.	CASSLAGVYNEQFF
TRBV19	TRBJ2-2	TRBD1	CASRPTGGWTGELFF
TRBV7-9	TRBJ2-3	TRBD2	CASSPPGGGRGTDTQYF
TRBV5-1	TRBJ2-5	.	CASSRGFQETQYF
TRBV6-5	TRBJ1-2	.	CASTGGSYGYTF
TRBV2	TRBJ1-4	.	CASSAEKLFF
TRBV5-4	TRBJ2-1	TRBD1	CASSSAAGQGFSVIF
TRBV2	TRBJ2-1	TRBD1	CASKAILDKGAGEQFF
TRBV5-6	TRBJ2-1	.	CASNEVGAVNEQFF
TRBV25-1	TRBJ2-2	.	CASSPRETGELFF
TRBV5-4	TRBJ2-1	.	CASAPSLGYNEQFF
TRBV6-1	TRBJ2-5	.	CAAGNAETQYF
TRBV7-2	TRBJ1-1	TRBD1	CASSLDRVTEAFF
TRBV6-1	TRBJ2-3	.	CASSDLDSRDTQYF
TRBV10-3	TRBJ2-7	TRBD2	CAISRGGHEQYF
TRBV7-9	TRBJ1-5	TRBD1	CASSPGQNNQPQHF
TRBV10-2	TRBJ1-1	.	CASMLNTEAFF